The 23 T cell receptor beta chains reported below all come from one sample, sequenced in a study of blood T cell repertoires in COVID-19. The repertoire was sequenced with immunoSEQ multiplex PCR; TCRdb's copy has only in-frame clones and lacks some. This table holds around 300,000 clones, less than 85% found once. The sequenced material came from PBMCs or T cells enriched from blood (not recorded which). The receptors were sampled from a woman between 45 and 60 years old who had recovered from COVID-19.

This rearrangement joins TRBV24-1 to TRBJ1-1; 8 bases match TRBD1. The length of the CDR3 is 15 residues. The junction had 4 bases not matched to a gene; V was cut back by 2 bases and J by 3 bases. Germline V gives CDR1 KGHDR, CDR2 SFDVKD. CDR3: CATSDSKQGDTEAFF. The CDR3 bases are TGTGCCACCAGTGATTCAAAACAGGGGGACACTGAAGCTTTCTTT.

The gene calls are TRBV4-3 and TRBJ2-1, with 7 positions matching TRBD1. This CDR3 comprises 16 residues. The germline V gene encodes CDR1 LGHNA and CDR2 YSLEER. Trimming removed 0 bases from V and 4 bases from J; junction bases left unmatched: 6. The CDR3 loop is CASSQDGTAQYNEQFF. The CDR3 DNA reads TGCGCCAGCAGCCAAGATGGGACAGCGCAATACAATGAGCAGTTCTTC.

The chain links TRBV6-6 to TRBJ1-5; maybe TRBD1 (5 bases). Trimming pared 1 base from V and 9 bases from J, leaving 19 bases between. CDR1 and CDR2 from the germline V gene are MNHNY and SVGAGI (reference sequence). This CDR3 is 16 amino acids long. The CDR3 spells CASSYLGGADGTPQHF. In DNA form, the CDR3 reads TGTGCCAGCAGTTACTTAGGAGGGGCGGACGGTACGCCCCAGCATTTT.

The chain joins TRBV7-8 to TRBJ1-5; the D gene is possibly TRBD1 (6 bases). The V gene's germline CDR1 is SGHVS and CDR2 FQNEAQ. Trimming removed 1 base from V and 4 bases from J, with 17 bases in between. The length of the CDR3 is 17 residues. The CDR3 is CASSLVGQGLGNQPQHF. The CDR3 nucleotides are TGTGCCAGCAGCTTAGTTGGCCAGGGGCTGGGGAATCAGCCCCAGCATTTT.

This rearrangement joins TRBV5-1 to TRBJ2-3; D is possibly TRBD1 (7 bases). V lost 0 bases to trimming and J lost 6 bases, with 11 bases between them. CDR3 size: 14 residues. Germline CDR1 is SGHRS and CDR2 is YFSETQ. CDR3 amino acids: CASSLGAGGDTQYF. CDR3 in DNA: TGCGCCAGCAGCTTGGGGGCAGGGGGGGATACGCAGTATTTT.

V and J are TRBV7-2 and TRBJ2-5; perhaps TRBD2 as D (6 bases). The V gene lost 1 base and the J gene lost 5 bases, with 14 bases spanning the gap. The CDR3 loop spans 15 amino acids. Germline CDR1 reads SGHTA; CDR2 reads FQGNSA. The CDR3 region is CASSLEPGLVETQYF. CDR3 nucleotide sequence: TGTGCCAGCAGCTTAGAACCGGGACTGGTGGAGACCCAGTACTTC.

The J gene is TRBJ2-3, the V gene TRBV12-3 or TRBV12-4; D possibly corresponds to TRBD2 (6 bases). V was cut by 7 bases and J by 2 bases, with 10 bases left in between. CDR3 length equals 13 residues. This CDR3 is CASTRGYTDTQYF. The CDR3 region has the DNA TGTGCCAGCACCCGGGGGTACACAGATACGCAGTATTTT.

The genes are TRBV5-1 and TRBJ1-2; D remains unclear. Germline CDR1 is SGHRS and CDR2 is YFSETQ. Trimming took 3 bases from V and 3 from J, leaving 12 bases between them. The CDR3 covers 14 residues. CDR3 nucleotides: TGCGCCAGCAGCTCCCGGCCGGGTGACTATGGCTACACCTTC. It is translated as CASSSRPGDYGYTF.

CDR3 sequence (DNA): TGTGCCAGCAGCTATGGGACAGTTAATTCACCCCTCCACTTT. Encoded protein: CASSYGTVNSPLHF. The J gene is TRBJ1-6, the V gene TRBV7-9, with 7 positions matching TRBD1. This CDR3 has 14 residues. The J segment lost 6 bases and the V segment lost 4 bases, leaving 3 bases of the junction unmatched. CDR1 is SEHNR and CDR2 is FQNEAQ in the germline V gene (reference sequence).

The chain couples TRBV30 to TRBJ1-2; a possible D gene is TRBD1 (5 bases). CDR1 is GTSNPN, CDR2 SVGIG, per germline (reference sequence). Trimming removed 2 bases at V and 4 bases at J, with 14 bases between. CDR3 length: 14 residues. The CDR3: CAWSPPRAFYGYTF. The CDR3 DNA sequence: TGTGCCTGGAGTCCCCCCAGGGCCTTCTATGGCTACACCTTC. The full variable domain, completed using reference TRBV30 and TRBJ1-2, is SQTIHQWPATLVQPVGSPLSLECTVEGTSNPNLYWYRQAAGRGLQLLFYSVGIGQISSEVPQNLSASRPQDRQFILSSKKLLLSDSGFYLCAWSPPRAFYGYTFGSGTRLTVV.

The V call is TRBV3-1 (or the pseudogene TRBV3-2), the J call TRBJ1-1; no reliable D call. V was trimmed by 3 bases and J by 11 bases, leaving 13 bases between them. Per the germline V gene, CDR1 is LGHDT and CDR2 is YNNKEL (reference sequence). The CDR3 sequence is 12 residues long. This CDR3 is CASSHPEGGAFF. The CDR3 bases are TGTGCCAGCAGCCATCCCGAGGGTGGGGCTTTCTTT.

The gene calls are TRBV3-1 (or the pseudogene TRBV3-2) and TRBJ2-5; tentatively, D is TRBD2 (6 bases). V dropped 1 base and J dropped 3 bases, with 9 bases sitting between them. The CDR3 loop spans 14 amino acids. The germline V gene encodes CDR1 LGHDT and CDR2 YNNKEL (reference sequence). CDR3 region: CASSQVGGEETQYF. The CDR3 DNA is TGTGCCAGCAGCCAAGTTGGCGGGGAAGAGACCCAGTACTTC.

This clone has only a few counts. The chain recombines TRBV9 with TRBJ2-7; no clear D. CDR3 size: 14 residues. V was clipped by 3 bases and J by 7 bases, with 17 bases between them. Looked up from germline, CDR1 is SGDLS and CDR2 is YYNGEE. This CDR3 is CASSAQDPAWEQYF. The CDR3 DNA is TGTGCCAGCAGCGCACAAGATCCCGCATGGGAGCAGTACTTC.

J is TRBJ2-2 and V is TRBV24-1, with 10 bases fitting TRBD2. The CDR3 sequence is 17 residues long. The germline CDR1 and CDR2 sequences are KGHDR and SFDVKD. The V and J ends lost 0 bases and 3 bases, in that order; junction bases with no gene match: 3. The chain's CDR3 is CATSDLWTSGDTGELFF. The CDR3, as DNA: TGTGCCACCAGTGATTTGTGGACTAGCGGAGACACCGGGGAGCTGTTTTTT.

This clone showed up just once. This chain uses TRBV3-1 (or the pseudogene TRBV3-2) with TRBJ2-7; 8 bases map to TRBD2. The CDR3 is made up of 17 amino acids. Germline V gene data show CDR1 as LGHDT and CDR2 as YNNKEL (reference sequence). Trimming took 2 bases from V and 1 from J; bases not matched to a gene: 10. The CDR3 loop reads CASSQPRDGRGSYEQYF. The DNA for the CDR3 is TGTGCCAGCAGCCAACCCCGGGACGGGAGGGGGTCCTACGAGCAGTACTTC.

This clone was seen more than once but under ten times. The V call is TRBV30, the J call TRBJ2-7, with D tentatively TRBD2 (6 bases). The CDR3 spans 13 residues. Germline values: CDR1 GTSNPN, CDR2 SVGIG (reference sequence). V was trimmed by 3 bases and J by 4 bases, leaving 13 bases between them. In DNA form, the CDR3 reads TGTGCCTGGAGCTCGGGACTGGATTACGAGCAGTACTTC. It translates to CAWSSGLDYEQYF.

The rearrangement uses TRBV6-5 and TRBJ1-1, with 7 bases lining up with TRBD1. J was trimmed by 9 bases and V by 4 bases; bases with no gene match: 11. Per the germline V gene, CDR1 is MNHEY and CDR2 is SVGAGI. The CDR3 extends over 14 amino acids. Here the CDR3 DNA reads TGTGCCAGCAGTTCCCAGGGGGGAGCCTCACAAGCTTTCTTT. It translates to CASSSQGGASQAFF.

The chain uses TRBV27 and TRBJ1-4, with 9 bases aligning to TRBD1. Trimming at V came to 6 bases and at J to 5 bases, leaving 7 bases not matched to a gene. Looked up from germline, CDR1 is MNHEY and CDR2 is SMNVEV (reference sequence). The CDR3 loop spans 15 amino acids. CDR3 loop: CASRTPGQGNEKLFF. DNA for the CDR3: TGTGCCAGCAGAACACCGGGACAGGGAAATGAAAAACTGTTTTTT.

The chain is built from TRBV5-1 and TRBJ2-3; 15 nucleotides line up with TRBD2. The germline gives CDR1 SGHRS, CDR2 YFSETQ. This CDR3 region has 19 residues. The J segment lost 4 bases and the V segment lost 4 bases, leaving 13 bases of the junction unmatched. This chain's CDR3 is CASSQGLGLAGGDADTQYF. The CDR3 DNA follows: TGCGCCAGCAGCCAAGGATTGGGACTAGCGGGAGGCGACGCAGATACGCAGTATTTT.

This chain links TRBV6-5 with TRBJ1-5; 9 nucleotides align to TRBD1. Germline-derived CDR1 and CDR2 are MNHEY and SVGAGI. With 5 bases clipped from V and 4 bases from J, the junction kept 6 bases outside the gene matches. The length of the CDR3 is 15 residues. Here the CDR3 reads CASSTIGQGNQPQHF. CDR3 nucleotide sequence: TGTGCCAGCAGTACCATAGGACAGGGGAATCAGCCCCAGCATTTT.

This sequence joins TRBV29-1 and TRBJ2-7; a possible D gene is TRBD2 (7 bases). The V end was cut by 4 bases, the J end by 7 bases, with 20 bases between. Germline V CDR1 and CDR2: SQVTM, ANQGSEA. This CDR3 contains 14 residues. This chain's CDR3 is CSVARGAGALEQYF. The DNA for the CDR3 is TGCAGCGTTGCCCGGGGGGCAGGGGCTTTGGAGCAGTACTTC.

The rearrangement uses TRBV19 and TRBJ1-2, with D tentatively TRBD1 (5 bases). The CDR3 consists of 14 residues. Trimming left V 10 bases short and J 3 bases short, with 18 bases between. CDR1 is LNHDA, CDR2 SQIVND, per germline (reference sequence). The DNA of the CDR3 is TGTGCCACCACACCAACGACAGACCACTATGGCTACACCTTC. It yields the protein CATTPTTDHYGYTF.

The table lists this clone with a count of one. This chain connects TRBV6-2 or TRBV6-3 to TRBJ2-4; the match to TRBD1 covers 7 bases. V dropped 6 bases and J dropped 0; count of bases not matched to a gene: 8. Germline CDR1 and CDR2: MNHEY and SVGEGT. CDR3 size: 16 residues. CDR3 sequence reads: CASSERQGLAKNIQYF. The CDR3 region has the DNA TGTGCCAGCAGCGAAAGACAGGGATTAGCCAAAAACATTCAGTACTTC.